The sequence of this T cell receptor beta chain was determined in a study of cytomegalovirus exposure and HLA in healthy donors. Study-wide findings and caveats: When analyzed later, a missense DCLRE1C variant was found to be linked to TCR beta V- and J-gene trimming.

V lost 3 bases and J 4 bases, leaving 10 bases between the germline ends. CDR1 is MNHEY and CDR2 is SMNVEV in the germline V gene (reference sequence). The CDR3 extends over 14 amino acids. A remark on this clone: Its matching antigen is unknown.

PCR was performed using 60 Vbeta and 13 Jbeta primers. Produced via immunoSEQ multiplex PCR; TCRdb's table is partial and in-frame only. The sample lists 80,000 or so clones; 63% were seen once. The sequencing sample was made of PBMCs. The TCR originated in a man aged 25-45 years in good health and CMV-seropositive. This chain connects TRBV27 to TRBJ1-5; possible D gene TRBD1, 5 bases. The CDR3 region is CASSFTGGNQPQHF. The CDR3 DNA follows: TGTGCCAGCAGTTTCACCGGGGGGAATCAGCCCCAGCATTTT.